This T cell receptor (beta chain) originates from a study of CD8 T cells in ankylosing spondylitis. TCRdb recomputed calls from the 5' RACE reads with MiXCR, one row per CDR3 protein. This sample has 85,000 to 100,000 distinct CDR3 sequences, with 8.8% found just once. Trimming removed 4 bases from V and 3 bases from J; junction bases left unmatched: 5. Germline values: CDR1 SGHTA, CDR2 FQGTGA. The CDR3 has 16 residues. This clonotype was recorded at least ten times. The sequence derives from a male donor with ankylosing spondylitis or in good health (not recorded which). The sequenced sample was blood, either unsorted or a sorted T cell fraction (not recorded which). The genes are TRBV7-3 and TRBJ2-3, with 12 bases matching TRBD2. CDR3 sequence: CASSSGLAGRTDTQYF. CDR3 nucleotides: TGTGCCAGCAGCTCAGGACTAGCGGGGCGGACAGATACGCAGTATTTT.